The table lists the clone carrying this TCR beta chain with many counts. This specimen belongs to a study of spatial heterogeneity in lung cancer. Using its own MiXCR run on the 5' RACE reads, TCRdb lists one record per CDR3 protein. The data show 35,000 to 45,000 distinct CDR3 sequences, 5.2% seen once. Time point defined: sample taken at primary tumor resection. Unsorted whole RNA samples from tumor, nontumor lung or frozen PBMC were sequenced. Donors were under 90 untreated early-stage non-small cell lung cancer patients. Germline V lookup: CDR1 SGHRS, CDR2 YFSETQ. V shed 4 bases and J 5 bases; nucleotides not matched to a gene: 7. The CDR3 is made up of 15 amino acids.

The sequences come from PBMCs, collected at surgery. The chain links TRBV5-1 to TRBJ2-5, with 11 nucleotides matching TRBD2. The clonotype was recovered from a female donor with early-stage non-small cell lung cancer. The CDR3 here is CASSAGLAEGETQYF. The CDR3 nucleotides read TGCGCCAGCAGCGCGGGACTAGCGGAGGGGGAGACCCAGTACTTC. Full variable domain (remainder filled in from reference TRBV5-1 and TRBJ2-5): KAGVTQTPRYLIKTRGQQVTLSCSPISGHRSVSWYQQTPGQGLQFLFEYFSETQRNKGNFPGRFSGRQFSNSRSEMNVSTLELGDSALYLCASSAGLAEGETQYFGPGTRLLVL.